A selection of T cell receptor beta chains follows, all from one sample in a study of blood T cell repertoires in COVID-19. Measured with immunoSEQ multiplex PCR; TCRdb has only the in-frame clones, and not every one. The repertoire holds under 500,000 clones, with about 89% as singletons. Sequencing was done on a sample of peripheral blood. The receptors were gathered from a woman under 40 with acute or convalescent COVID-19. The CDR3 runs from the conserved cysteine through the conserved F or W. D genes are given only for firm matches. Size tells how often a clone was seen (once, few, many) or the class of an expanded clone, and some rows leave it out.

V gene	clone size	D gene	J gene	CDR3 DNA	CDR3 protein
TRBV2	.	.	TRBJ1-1	TGTGCCAGCAGACCCAGGGACTACGCTCCAGAAGCTTTCTTT	CASRPRDYAPEAFF
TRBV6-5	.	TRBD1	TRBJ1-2	TGTGCCAGCAGTTTAACAGGGGGGGATGGCTACACCTTC	CASSLTGGDGYTF
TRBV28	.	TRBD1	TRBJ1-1	TGTGCCAGCAGTTCAAATCAGGGGGTATTGTTTGAGGTAGCTTTCTTT	CASSSNQGVLFEVAFF
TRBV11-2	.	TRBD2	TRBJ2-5	TGTGCCAGCAGCTTAGGGCTCCGGGGGGGTGGTCAAGAGACCCAGTACTTC	CASSLGLRGGGQETQYF
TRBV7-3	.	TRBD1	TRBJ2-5	TGTGCCAGCAGCTTAAGTGGGACAGGCGGGGAGACCCAGTACTTC	CASSLSGTGGETQYF
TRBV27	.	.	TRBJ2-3	TGTGCCAGCAGTTTACGAGGGGACTCTTACACAGATACGCAGTATTTT	CASSLRGDSYTDTQYF
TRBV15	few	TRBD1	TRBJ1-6	TGTGCCACCACCCGAGGGGGACAGGGGGATTCACCCCTCCACTTT	CATTRGGQGDSPLHF
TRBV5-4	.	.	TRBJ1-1	TGTGCCAGCAGCTTAGGGAGGGACACTGAAGCTTTCTTT	CASSLGRDTEAFF
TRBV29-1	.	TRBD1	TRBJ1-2	TGCAGCGTTGAAGCTGGACAGGGGGTGCATGGCTACACCTTC	CSVEAGQGVHGYTF
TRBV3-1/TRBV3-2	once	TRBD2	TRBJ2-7	TGTGCCAGCAGTGATGGACTAGCGGGGGGTGTTGGATACGAGCAGTACTTC	CASSDGLAGGVGYEQYF